The 22 T cell receptor beta chains presented below share a single source sample, sequenced in a study of T cells in Graves' hyperthyroidism and ophthalmopathy. What was amplified from RNA transcripts were TCR beta CDR3 regions. First-round RT-PCR targeting the TCR CDR3 was performed with the HTBI primer set. TCRdb re-analysed the multiplex PCR reads in MiXCR, keeping a single row per CDR3 protein. The sample contains about 600,000 distinct CDR3 sequences, around 15% of which appear only once. The sequenced sample was blood. The receptors here all came from a woman aged 50 to 60 with Graves' ophthalmopathy.

V and J are TRBV6-5 and TRBJ2-6; D is possibly TRBD2 (7 bases). Trimming shortened V by 2 bases and J by 2 bases, and 10 bases separated the two germline ends. CDR1 and CDR2 (germline): MNHEY, SVGAGI. CDR3 length: 16 residues. The CDR3 loop reads CASSYDGGPGANVLTF. CDR3 nucleotides: TGTGCCAGCAGTTACGACGGGGGGCCTGGGGCCAACGTCCTGACTTTC.

This clonotype has ten or more counts. The chain recombines TRBV9 with TRBJ2-5, with D possibly TRBD2 on 5 matching bases. V gave up 0 bases and J gave up 5 bases, with 14 bases separating them. Germline V lookup: CDR1 SGDLS, CDR2 YYNGEE. This CDR3 comprises 15 residues. The CDR3: CASSVVPSRGETQYF. The CDR3 DNA is TGTGCCAGCAGCGTAGTCCCGTCCCGCGGGGAGACCCAGTACTTC.

Ten or more counts support this clonotype. V and J are TRBV12-3 or TRBV12-4 and TRBJ1-5; D perhaps matches TRBD1 (5 bases). The V end was cut by 0 bases, the J end by 1 base, with 13 bases between. The CDR3 runs to 17 residues. The CDR3 DNA sequence: TGTGCCAGCAGTTTAGCGCTCGGGGGAGGGAGCAATCAGCCCCAGCATTTT. This sequence encodes CASSLALGGGSNQPQHF.

This clonotype has only a few counts. This chain uses TRBV14 with TRBJ1-6, with D unclear. Germline CDR1 SGHDN, CDR2 FVKESK. The CDR3 has 13 residues. The germline V and J ends were trimmed by 4 bases and 6 bases, with 7 bases remaining between them. The CDR3, as DNA: TGTGCCAGCAGCCGTGGAGGTAATTCACCCCTCCACTTT. This sequence encodes CASSRGGNSPLHF.

Here the CDR3 reads CASSPGLAGNPITDTQYF. CDR3 coding DNA: TGTGCCAGCAGCCCGGGACTAGCGGGAAACCCTATCACAGATACGCAGTATTTT. This chain links TRBV11-3 with TRBJ2-3, with 13 bases aligning to TRBD2. Germline values: CDR1 SGHNT, CDR2 YENEEA. Germline trimming cut 5 bases from V and 2 bases from J; bases unmatched to any gene: 10. The CDR3 spans 18 residues.

This clonotype was counted many times. The gene calls are TRBV28 and TRBJ1-6; D not resolved. Germline CDR1 MDHEN, CDR2 SYDVKM. Trimming shortened V by 10 bases and J by 7 bases, and 17 bases separated the two germline ends. The CDR3 totals 14 residues. The CDR3 DNA follows: TGTGCCACCGATCCCGGGAGTGTGAATTCACCCCTCCACTTT. This translates into CATDPGSVNSPLHF.

Turning to this clonotype: The CDR3 does not end in the conserved phenylalanine or tryptophan, so this is likely a read error. The rearrangement joins TRBV6-1 to TRBJ1-5, with TRBD1 as a possible D gene (6 bases). The CDR3 covers 13 residues. Trimming shortened V by 5 bases and J by 2 bases, and 7 bases separated the two germline ends. Germline V CDR1 and CDR2: MNHNS, SASEGT. CDR3 sequence (DNA): TGTGCCAGCAGTCGGACAGGCAATCAGCCCCAGCATTTG. It translates to CASSRTGNQPQHL.

This clonotype was picked up many times. This rearrangement joins TRBV6-1 to TRBJ1-5; D is unresolved. Trimming shortened V by 6 bases and J by 4 bases, and 16 bases separated the two germline ends. This CDR3 has 15 residues. Looked up from germline, CDR1 is MNHNS and CDR2 is SASEGT. In DNA form, the CDR3 reads TGTGCCAGCAGACTTCGGTGGGCAGTTAATCAGCCCCAGCATTTT. The encoded protein is CASRLRWAVNQPQHF.

At least ten counts were recorded for this clonotype. The rearrangement uses TRBV5-5 and TRBJ2-7; D ambiguous. Germline CDR1 SGHKS, CDR2 YYEKEE (reference sequence). Trimming shortened V by 1 base and J by 7 bases, and 6 bases separated the two germline ends. The CDR3 length is 11 residues. As DNA, the CDR3 is TGTGCCAGCAGCTTGCGTTTAGAGCAGTACTTC. Translated: CASSLRLEQYF.

This clonotype was seen ten or more times. This chain joins TRBV6-6 and TRBJ2-1; 9 nucleotides align to TRBD1. The CDR3 has 15 amino acids. Per germline, CDR1 MNHNY and CDR2 SVGAGI (reference sequence). The J segment lost 8 bases and the V segment lost 2 bases, leaving 7 bases of the junction unmatched. CDR3 DNA sequence: TGTGCCAGCAGTTACCCGGGACAGGGTCGTCATGAGCAGTTCTTC. Protein: CASSYPGQGRHEQFF.

The sample holds a few counts of this clonotype. The chain carries TRBV6-2 or TRBV6-3 and TRBJ2-3; D might be TRBD2 (5 bases). Germline CDR1 is MNHEY and CDR2 is SVGEGT. Trimming took off 5 bases at V and 2 bases at J, with 11 bases between the two ends. The CDR3 has 14 amino acids. The CDR3 sequence: CASSASRDTDTQYF. In nucleotides, the CDR3 is TGTGCCAGCAGTGCCTCGAGGGACACAGATACGCAGTATTTT.

V gene TRBV6-6 combines with J gene TRBJ2-2; D is perhaps TRBD2 (5 bases). CDR1 MNHNY and CDR2 SVGAGI come from the germline V gene (reference sequence). The CDR3 extends over 15 amino acids. V was cut by 2 bases and J by 4 bases, with 11 bases left in between. The CDR3 DNA follows: TGTGCCAGCAGTTACGTGGGAGAGGGCACCGGGGAGCTGTTTTTT. Encoded protein: CASSYVGEGTGELFF.

The V call is TRBV27, the J call TRBJ2-1; 14 bases are a match to TRBD2. The CDR3 totals 18 residues. The V gene's germline CDR1 is MNHEY and CDR2 SMNVEV (reference sequence). V was clipped by 4 bases and J by 2 bases; unmatched bases: 7. This chain's CDR3 is CASSYGTSGSSTYNEQFF. In DNA form, the CDR3 reads TGTGCCAGCAGTTACGGGACTAGCGGGAGCAGTACCTACAATGAGCAGTTCTTC.

This clonotype was picked up many times. The rearrangement links TRBV7-9 to TRBJ2-3, with TRBD2 identical over 14 bases. This CDR3 has 22 residues. CDR1 and CDR2 (germline): SEHNR, FQNEAQ (reference sequence). Losses at the gene ends were 1 base for V and 2 bases for J; bases not matched to a gene: 17. The CDR3 coding sequence is TGTGCCAGCAGCTTAGTATTGGGCCGTGGACTAGCGGGAGGTGTGGCCACAGATACGCAGTATTTT. It is translated as CASSLVLGRGLAGGVATDTQYF.

CDR3 amino acids: CASSPDYVPYEQYF. In DNA form, the CDR3 reads TGTGCCAGCAGTCCGGACTACGTACCCTACGAGCAGTACTTC. The chain joins TRBV6-1 to TRBJ2-7; tentative D call: TRBD2 (6 bases). The V end was cut by 5 bases, the J end by 2 bases, with 13 bases between. From germline, CDR1 is MNHNS and CDR2 SASEGT. CDR3 length: 14 residues.

This clonotype was observed many times. The rearrangement uses TRBV6-2 or TRBV6-3 and TRBJ1-5; D is ambiguous. The germline V gene encodes CDR1 MNHEY and CDR2 SVGEGT. Trimming took 0 bases from V and 5 from J, leaving 2 bases between them. The CDR3 sequence is 12 residues long. The CDR3 DNA sequence: TGTGCCAGCAGTTACTCAGATCAGCCCCAGCATTTT. It is translated as CASSYSDQPQHF.

This clonotype was observed at least ten times. The chain combines TRBV5-1 with TRBJ2-7, with D perhaps TRBD1 or TRBD2 (6 bases each). CDR3 length: 12 amino acids. Trimming cost V 2 bases and J 6 bases, with 9 bases left between them. CDR1 and CDR2 (germline): SGHRS, YFSETQ. This CDR3 reads CASSLRGAEQYF. CDR3 DNA sequence: TGCGCCAGCAGCTTAAGGGGGGCCGAGCAGTACTTC. The full variable domain, rest sourced from reference TRBV5-1 and TRBJ2-7, is KAGVTQTPRYLIKTRGQQVTLSCSPISGHRSVSWYQQTPGQGLQFLFEYFSETQRNKGNFPGRFSGRQFSNSRSEMNVSTLELGDSALYLCASSLRGAEQYFGPGTRLTVT.

The sample holds many counts of this clonotype. The chain couples TRBV3-1 to TRBJ1-5, with D uncertain. Trimming left V 2 bases short and J 5 bases short, with 7 bases between. Per the germline V gene, CDR1 is LGHDT and CDR2 is YNNKEL (reference sequence). The CDR3 covers 13 residues. The CDR3 protein is CASSQRRDQPQHF. The CDR3 coding sequence is TGTGCCAGCAGCCAACGTAGGGATCAGCCCCAGCATTTT.

The chain uses TRBV5-8 and TRBJ1-5, with 9 bases that match TRBD1. This CDR3 is 15 amino acids long. The V gene's germline CDR1 is SGHTS and CDR2 YDEGEE. Unmatched junction bases numbered 4, after V lost 0 bases and J lost 6 bases. CDR3 sequence reads: CASSLEGQGAQPQHF. The CDR3 DNA is TGTGCCAGCAGCTTGGAGGGACAGGGTGCTCAGCCCCAGCATTTT.

In its sample, this clonotype was seen many times. The chain carries TRBV24-1 and TRBJ2-1; no clear D gene. The CDR3 is 15 amino acids. The ends were cut back, 6 bases at V and 4 bases at J, with 15 bases in the middle. In germline, CDR1 is KGHDR, CDR2 SFDVKD. The CDR3 sequence: CATSSSPTEYNEQFF. CDR3 sequence (DNA): TGTGCCACCAGTTCCTCCCCGACGGAATACAATGAGCAGTTCTTC.

This clonotype came up many times. The rearrangement uses TRBV6-2 or TRBV6-3 and TRBJ2-6, with D possibly being TRBD2 (5 bases). This CDR3 has 18 amino acids. With 2 bases removed from V and 0 bases from J, the gap between germline ends came to 14 bases. In germline, CDR1 is MNHEY, CDR2 SVGEGT. The CDR3 here is CASSYEGRSPSGANVLTF. The DNA for the CDR3 is TGTGCCAGCAGTTACGAGGGAAGAAGTCCCTCTGGGGCCAACGTCCTGACTTTC.

J is TRBJ2-3 and V is TRBV28, with 15 bases lining up with TRBD2. Germline V CDR1 and CDR2: MDHEN, SYDVKM. The length of the CDR3 is 14 residues. V gave up 9 bases and J gave up 6 bases; unmatched junction bases: 4. The CDR3 loop is CASLGTSGRDTQYF. Here the CDR3 DNA reads TGTGCCAGTCTAGGGACTAGCGGGAGGGATACGCAGTATTTT.